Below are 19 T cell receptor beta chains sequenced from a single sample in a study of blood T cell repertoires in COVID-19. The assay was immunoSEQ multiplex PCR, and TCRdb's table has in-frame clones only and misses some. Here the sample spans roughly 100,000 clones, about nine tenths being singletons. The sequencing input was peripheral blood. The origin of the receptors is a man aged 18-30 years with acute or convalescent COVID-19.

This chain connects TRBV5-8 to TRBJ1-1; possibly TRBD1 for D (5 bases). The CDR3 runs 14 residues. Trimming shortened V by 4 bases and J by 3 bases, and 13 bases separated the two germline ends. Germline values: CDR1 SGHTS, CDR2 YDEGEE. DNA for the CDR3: TGTGCCAGCAGCCCTCTACAGGTGGACACTGAAGCTTTCTTT. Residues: CASSPLQVDTEAFF.

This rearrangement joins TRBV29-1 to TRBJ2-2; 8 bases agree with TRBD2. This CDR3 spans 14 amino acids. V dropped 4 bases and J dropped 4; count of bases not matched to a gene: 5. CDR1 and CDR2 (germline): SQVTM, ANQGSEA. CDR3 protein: CSVGVGGVTGELFF. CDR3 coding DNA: TGCAGCGTTGGAGTCGGGGGGGTCACCGGGGAGCTGTTTTTT.

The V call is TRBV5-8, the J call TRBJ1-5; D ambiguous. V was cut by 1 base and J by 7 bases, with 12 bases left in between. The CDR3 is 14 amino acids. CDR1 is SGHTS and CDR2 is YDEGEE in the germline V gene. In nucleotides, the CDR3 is TGTGCCAGCAGCTTGACCCCCCCCGGGCAGCCCCAGCATTTT. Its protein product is CASSLTPPGQPQHF. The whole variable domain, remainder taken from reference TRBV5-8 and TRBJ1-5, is EAGVTQSPTHLIKTRGQQATLRCSPISGHTSVYWYQQALGLGLQFLLWYDEGEERNRGNFPPRFSGRQFPNYSSELNVNALELEDSALYLCASSLTPPGQPQHFGDGTRLSIL.

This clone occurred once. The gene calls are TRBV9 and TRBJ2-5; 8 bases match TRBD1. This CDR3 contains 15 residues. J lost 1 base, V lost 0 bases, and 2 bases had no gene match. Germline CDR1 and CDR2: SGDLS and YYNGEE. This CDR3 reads CASSVGTGCQETQYF. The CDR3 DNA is TGTGCCAGCAGCGTAGGGACAGGGTGCCAAGAGACCCAGTACTTC.

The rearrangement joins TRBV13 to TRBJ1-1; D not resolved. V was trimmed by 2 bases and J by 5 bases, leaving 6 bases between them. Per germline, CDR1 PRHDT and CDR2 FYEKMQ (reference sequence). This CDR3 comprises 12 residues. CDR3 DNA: TGTGCCAGCAGCTTATGGCGGACTGAAGCTTTCTTT. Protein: CASSLWRTEAFF.

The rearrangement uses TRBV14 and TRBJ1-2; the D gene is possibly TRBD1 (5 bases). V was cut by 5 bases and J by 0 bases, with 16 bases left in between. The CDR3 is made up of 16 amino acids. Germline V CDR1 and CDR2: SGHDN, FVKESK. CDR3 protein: CASSGRGGVSNYGYTF. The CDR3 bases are TGTGCCAGCAGCGGCCGTGGAGGGGTTTCTAACTATGGCTACACCTTC. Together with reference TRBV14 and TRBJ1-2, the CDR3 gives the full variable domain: EAGVTQFPSHSVIEKGQTVTLRCDPISGHDNLYWYRRVMGKEIKFLLHFVKESKQDESGMPNNRFLAERTGGTYSTLKVQPAELEDSGVYFCASSGRGGVSNYGYTFGSGTRLTVV.

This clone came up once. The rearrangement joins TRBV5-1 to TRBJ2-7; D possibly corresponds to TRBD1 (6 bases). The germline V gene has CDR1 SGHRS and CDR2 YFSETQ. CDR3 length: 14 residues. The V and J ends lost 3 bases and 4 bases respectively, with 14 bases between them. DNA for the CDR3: TGCGCCAGCAGCTCTTACGGACAGACATACGAGCAGTACTTC. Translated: CASSSYGQTYEQYF.

CDR3: CASSLIPGQGLSYEQYF. Here the CDR3 DNA reads TGTGCCAGCAGTTTAATCCCGGGACAGGGGCTATCCTACGAGCAGTACTTC. The chain carries TRBV27 and TRBJ2-7; 10 bases map to TRBD1. V lost 2 bases to trimming and J lost 1 base; unmatched junction nucleotides: 8. Germline lookup yields CDR1 MNHEY and CDR2 SMNVEV (reference sequence). The CDR3 has 17 residues.

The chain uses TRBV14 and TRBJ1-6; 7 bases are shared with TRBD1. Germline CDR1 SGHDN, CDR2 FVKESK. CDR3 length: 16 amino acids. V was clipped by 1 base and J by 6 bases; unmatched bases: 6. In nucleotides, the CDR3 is TGTGCCAGCAGCCAAGGTGGGACAGCACGTAATTCACCCCTCCACTTT. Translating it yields CASSQGGTARNSPLHF. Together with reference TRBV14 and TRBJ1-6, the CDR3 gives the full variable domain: EAGVTQFPSHSVIEKGQTVTLRCDPISGHDNLYWYRRVMGKEIKFLLHFVKESKQDESGMPNNRFLAERTGGTYSTLKVQPAELEDSGVYFCASSQGGTARNSPLHFGNGTRLTVT.

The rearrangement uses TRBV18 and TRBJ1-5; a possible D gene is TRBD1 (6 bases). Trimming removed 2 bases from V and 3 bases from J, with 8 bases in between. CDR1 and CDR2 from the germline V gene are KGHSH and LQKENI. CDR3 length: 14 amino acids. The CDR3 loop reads CASSPWTVNQPQHF. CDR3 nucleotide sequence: TGTGCCAGCTCACCATGGACAGTCAATCAGCCCCAGCATTTT.

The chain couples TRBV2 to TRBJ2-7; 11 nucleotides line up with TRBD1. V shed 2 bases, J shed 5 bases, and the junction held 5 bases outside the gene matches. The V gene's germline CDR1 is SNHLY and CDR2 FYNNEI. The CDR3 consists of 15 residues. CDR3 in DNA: TGTGCCAGCAGTGAAAGGGGGACAGGGGGGAACGAGCAGTACTTC. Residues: CASSERGTGGNEQYF. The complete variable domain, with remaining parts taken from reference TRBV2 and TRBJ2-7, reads EPEVTQTPSHQVTQMGQEVILRCVPISNHLYFYWYRQILGQKVEFLVSFYNNEISEKSEIFDDQFSVERPDGSNFTLKIRSTKLEDSAMYFCASSERGTGGNEQYFGPGTRLTVT.

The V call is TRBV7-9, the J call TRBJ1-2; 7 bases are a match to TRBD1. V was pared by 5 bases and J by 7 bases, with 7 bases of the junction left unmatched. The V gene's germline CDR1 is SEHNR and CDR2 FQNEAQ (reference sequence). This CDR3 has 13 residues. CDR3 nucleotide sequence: TGTGCCAGCAGCCGTACAGGGGATACTGGCTACACCTTC. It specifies CASSRTGDTGYTF.

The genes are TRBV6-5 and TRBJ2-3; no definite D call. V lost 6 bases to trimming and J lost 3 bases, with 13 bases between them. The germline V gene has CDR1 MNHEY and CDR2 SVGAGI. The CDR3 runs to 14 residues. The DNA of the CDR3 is TGTGCCAGCAGCCTGAGTACTATTACAGATACGCAGTATTTT. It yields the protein CASSLSTITDTQYF.

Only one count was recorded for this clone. CDR3 in amino acids: CAWSGGQGGPEPQHF. CDR3 DNA sequence: TGTGCCTGGAGTGGGGGACAGGGGGGACCTGAGCCCCAGCATTTT. The chain employs TRBV30 and TRBJ1-5; 11 positions agree with TRBD1. Germline V lookup: CDR1 GTSNPN, CDR2 SVGIG (reference sequence). After removal of 1 base from V and 8 bases from J, the junction contained 7 bases not matched to a gene. The CDR3 spans 15 residues.

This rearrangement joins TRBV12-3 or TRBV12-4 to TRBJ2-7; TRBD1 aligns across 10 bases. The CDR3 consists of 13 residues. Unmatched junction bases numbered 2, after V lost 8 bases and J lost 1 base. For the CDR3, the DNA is TGTGCCAGCGGACAGGGGGAGTCCTACGAGCAGTACTTC. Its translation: CASGQGESYEQYF.

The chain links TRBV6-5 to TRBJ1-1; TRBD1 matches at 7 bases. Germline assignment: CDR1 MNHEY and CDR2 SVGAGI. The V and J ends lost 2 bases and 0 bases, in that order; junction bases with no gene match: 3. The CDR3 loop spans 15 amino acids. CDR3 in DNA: TGTGCCAGCAGTTACCCGGGACAGCTGAACACTGAAGCTTTCTTT. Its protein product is CASSYPGQLNTEAFF.

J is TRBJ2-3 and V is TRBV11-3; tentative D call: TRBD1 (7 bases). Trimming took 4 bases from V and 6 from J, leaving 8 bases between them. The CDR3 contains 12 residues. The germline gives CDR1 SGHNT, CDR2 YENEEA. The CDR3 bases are TGTGCCAGCAGCTCAGGGGGGGATACGCAGTATTTT. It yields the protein CASSSGGDTQYF.

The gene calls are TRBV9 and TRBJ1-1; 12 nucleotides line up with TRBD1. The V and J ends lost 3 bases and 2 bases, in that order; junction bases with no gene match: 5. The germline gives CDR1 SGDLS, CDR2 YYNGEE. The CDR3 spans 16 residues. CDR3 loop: CASSDGTGGSNTEAFF. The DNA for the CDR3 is TGTGCCAGCAGCGACGGGACAGGGGGCTCAAACACTGAAGCTTTCTTT.

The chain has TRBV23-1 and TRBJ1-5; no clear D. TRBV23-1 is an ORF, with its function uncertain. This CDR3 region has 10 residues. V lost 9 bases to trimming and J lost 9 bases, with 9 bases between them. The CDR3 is CARFRGPQHF. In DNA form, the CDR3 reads TGCGCCAGGTTTAGAGGGCCCCAGCATTTT.